This entry lists 12 T cell receptor beta chains sequenced from one sample in a study of T cell repertoires in cytomegalovirus infection. No antigen has been assigned to these receptors. TCRdb processed the reads anew with MiXCR; each CDR3 protein has one entry. The sample holds more than 250,000 distinct CDR3 sequences, around a quarter seen once. Sequences were derived from cultured PBMCs, sampled from culture after CMV antigen stimulation. The receptors shown here come from a human donor in good health (CMV status not recorded). Some clones in this sample may be carry-over from other donors' samples.

The sample holds a few counts of this clonotype. The V and J genes are TRBV4-1 and TRBJ2-5; 9 bases agree with TRBD2. Germline V gene data show CDR1 as MGHRA and CDR2 as YSYEKL. The CDR3 is made up of 16 amino acids. V was pared by 4 bases and J by 4 bases, with 10 bases of the junction left unmatched. This CDR3 reads CASSLRASGKRETQYF. Here the CDR3 DNA reads TGCGCCAGCAGCCTCCGGGCTAGCGGGAAAAGAGAGACCCAGTACTTC.

This clonotype was picked up a small number of times. The J gene is TRBJ2-3, the V gene TRBV28, with D uncertain. Germline assignment: CDR1 MDHEN and CDR2 SYDVKM. This CDR3 contains 14 residues. The V end was cut by 2 bases, the J end by 2 bases, with 8 bases between. This CDR3 reads CASSLSDSTDTQYF. The CDR3 nucleotides are TGTGCCAGCAGTTTAAGTGACTCCACAGATACGCAGTATTTT. Combining the CDR3 with reference TRBV28 and TRBJ2-3 gives the whole variable domain DVKVTQSSRYLVKRTGEKVFLECVQDMDHENMFWYRQDPGLGLRLIYFSYDVKMKEKGDIPEGYSVSREKKERFSLILESASTNQTSMYLCASSLSDSTDTQYFGPGTRLTVL.

For this clonotype: With a much larger clone just one base away, this may be a read error. The chain uses TRBV5-6 and TRBJ2-1; tentatively, D is TRBD1 (6 bases). The CDR3 loop spans 14 amino acids. Germline V gene lookup returns CDR1 SGHDT and CDR2 YYEEEE. CDR3: CASSLRQVYNERFF. The CDR3 bases are TGTGCCAGCAGCCTAAGACAGGTCTACAATGAGCGGTTCTTC.

This chain joins TRBV5-1 and TRBJ2-7; no clear D gene. The CDR3 sequence is 19 residues long. V was clipped by 4 bases and J by 0 bases, with 26 bases between them. In germline, CDR1 is SGHRS, CDR2 YFSETQ. This chain's CDR3 is CASSPNPRSARGSSYEQYF. The CDR3 DNA follows: TGCGCCAGCAGCCCCAACCCCAGGTCTGCACGAGGTAGCTCCTACGAGCAGTACTTC.

This clonotype showed up many times. The gene calls are TRBV20-1 and TRBJ2-7; 12 bases are shared with TRBD2. J lost 7 bases, V lost 4 bases, and 17 bases had no gene match. The V gene's germline CDR1 is DFQATT and CDR2 SNEGSKA (reference sequence). This CDR3 is built from 17 residues. The CDR3 loop is CSATTLAGGLLVMEQYF. CDR3 nucleotide sequence: TGCAGTGCTACGACGCTAGCGGGAGGGCTACTAGTCATGGAGCAGTACTTC.

The chain links TRBV11-2 to TRBJ2-7; D is ambiguous. CDR3 length: 13 residues. The germline V and J ends were trimmed by 8 bases and 4 bases, with 15 bases remaining between them. Germline V gene sequence: CDR1 SGHAT, CDR2 FQNNGV. This CDR3 is CASGIAEAYEQYV. CDR3 coding DNA: TGTGCCAGCGGTATCGCCGAGGCGTACGAGCAGTACGTC.

This clonotype came up a few times. J is TRBJ2-1 and V is TRBV6-2 or TRBV6-3, with D perhaps matching TRBD1 or TRBD2 (5 bases each). The CDR3 extends over 16 amino acids. V shed 0 bases and J shed 2 bases, with 11 bases lying between them. The germline V gene has CDR1 MNHEY and CDR2 SVGEGT. The CDR3, as DNA: TGTGCCAGCAGTTACTCGATCAGGGAGACCTACAATGAGCAGTTCTTC. The encoded protein is CASSYSIRETYNEQFF.

This clonotype was picked up a small number of times. The CDR3 spells CASSAAGYEQYF. CDR3 DNA sequence: TGTGCCAGCAGTGCGGCAGGGTACGAGCAGTACTTC. The chain is built from TRBV12-3 or TRBV12-4 and TRBJ2-7, with D perhaps matching TRBD1 (5 bases). Trimming left V 5 bases short and J 4 bases short, with 9 bases between. CDR3 size: 12 residues.

This clonotype was observed at least ten times. This chain connects TRBV7-9 to TRBJ2-1; D is unclear. Germline CDR1 is SEHNR and CDR2 is FQNEAQ (reference sequence). V lost 4 bases and J lost 7, with 14 bases in between. The CDR3 runs to 14 residues. CDR3 loop: CASSSVGPSNEQFF. CDR3 nucleotides: TGTGCCAGCAGCTCCGTGGGCCCCTCGAATGAGCAGTTCTTC. Using reference TRBV7-9 and TRBJ2-1 for the parts outside the CDR3, the full variable domain is DTGVSQNPRHKITKRGQNVTFRCDPISEHNRLYWYRQTLGQGPEFLTYFQNEAQLEKSRLLSDRFSAERPKGSFSTLEIQRTEQGDSAMYLCASSSVGPSNEQFFGPGTRLTVL.

The V call is TRBV10-3, the J call TRBJ2-1; TRBD2 agrees at 10 bases. The germline gives CDR1 ENHRY, CDR2 SYGVKD. Trimming cost V 6 bases and J 0 bases; bases outside gene matches: 2. This CDR3 comprises 15 residues. CDR3 region: CAIRAGGPSYNEQFF. The CDR3 nucleotides read TGTGCCATCAGAGCGGGAGGGCCCTCCTACAATGAGCAGTTCTTC.

The J gene is TRBJ1-3, the V gene TRBV12-3 or TRBV12-4, with TRBD1 as a possible D gene (6 bases). V lost 7 bases and J lost 4, with 14 bases in between. The CDR3 loop spans 14 amino acids. The CDR3 region is CASNPQGYGNTIYF. The CDR3 coding sequence is TGTGCCAGCAATCCCCAGGGGTACGGAAACACCATATATTTT.

The chain carries TRBV5-4 and TRBJ2-3, with 7 bases matching TRBD1. The CDR3 has 12 residues. From germline, CDR1 is SGHNT and CDR2 YYREEE (reference sequence). Trimming removed 6 bases from V and 11 bases from J; junction bases left unmatched: 9. Here the CDR3 reads CASTLDQGVQYF. In DNA form, the CDR3 reads TGTGCCAGCACCTTAGACCAGGGGGTGCAGTATTTT.